One and the same sample provided the 6 T cell receptor beta chains below, sequenced in a study of CD8 T cells in ankylosing spondylitis (dated by TCRdb to 2015 to 2018). Receptor amplification or capture employed 5' RACE. Sequencing used an Illumina HiSeq 2500. TCRdb's own reprocessing of the public reads used fastp at Q25 and MiXCR and kept productive beta chains. Identical CDR3 protein sequences are pooled into one entry, listed with their most common genes and DNA. Present in this sample are just under 350,000 distinct CDR3 sequences, over 12% of which were seen just once. Clones ranked in the top ten supply 0.95% to 1.4% of the sample. Material for sequencing was blood, either unsorted or a sorted T cell fraction (not recorded which). The origin of the receptors is a male donor with ankylosing spondylitis or in good health (not recorded which).

A word on this clonotype: A much larger clone lies one base from this, so it may be a read error. This sequence joins TRBV12-3 or TRBV12-4 and TRBJ2-2; 10 nucleotides agree with TRBD1. V shed 7 bases and J 8 bases; nucleotides not matched to a gene: 7. The CDR3 loop spans 14 amino acids. CDR3 sequence reads: CASTRDRGRGELFF. CDR3 nucleotides: TGTGCCAGCACCAGAGACAGGGGGCGAGGGGAGCTGTTTTTT.

This clonotype was observed many times. This rearrangement joins TRBV7-2 to TRBJ1-6; maybe TRBD1 (6 bases). Trimming took 5 bases from V and 6 from J, leaving 11 bases between them. From germline, CDR1 is SGHTA and CDR2 FQGNSA. The CDR3 is made up of 14 amino acids. CDR3 protein: CASSKTGPNSPLHF. CDR3 sequence (DNA): TGTGCCAGCAGCAAGACAGGCCCTAATTCACCCCTCCACTTT.

This clonotype was picked up a small number of times. The chain combines TRBV12-3 or TRBV12-4 with TRBJ2-7; tentatively, D is TRBD1 or TRBD2 (5 bases each). The V gene lost 7 bases and the J gene lost 4 bases, with 20 bases spanning the gap. The CDR3 loop spans 15 amino acids. CDR3 loop: CASTTTRDGKYEQYF. CDR3 bases: TGTGCCAGCACCACTACTCGGGACGGAAAATACGAGCAGTACTTC.

The chain carries TRBV11-2 and TRBJ2-3, with D perhaps TRBD2 (5 bases). The V gene's germline CDR1 is SGHAT and CDR2 FQNNGV. V was pared by 2 bases and J by 4 bases, with 16 bases between. There are 16 residues in the CDR3. The CDR3 region has the DNA TGTGCCAGCAGCTTAAGGCGCCAAGCGGTGGCAGATACGCAGTATTTT. Translation gives CASSLRRQAVADTQYF.

In the case of this clonotype: At one end the junction does not follow the germline gene, possibly because of a read error. The chain combines TRBV7-2 with TRBJ1-4; a possible D gene is TRBD1 (6 bases). This CDR3 is built from 15 residues. In germline, CDR1 is SGHTA, CDR2 FQGNSA. The CDR3 sequence is CACSLVGTSNEKLFF. The CDR3 DNA follows: TGTGCCTGCAGCTTAGTCGGGACATCCAATGAAAAACTGTTTTTT.

The table lists this clonotype with a few counts. The V gene is TRBV11-3, the J gene TRBJ1-2; a weak D match, TRBD1 (6 bases). Trimming left V 5 bases short and J 4 bases short, with 14 bases between. The CDR3 runs 14 residues. Germline CDR1 is SGHNT and CDR2 is YENEEA. As DNA, the CDR3 is TGTGCCAGCAGCCGACGGACAGCCTTCTATGGCTACACCTTC. Translation gives CASSRRTAFYGYTF.